Sequencing of this T cell receptor beta chain was carried out in a study of T-cell memory formation after mild COVID-19. About the research overall: TCR clusters mostly belonged to single donors. Study outcomes and limitations: Pre-infection memory showed some responding clones, and this suggested that cross-reactive memory joined.

Ten or more counts support this clonotype. Its antigen is not identified. The V end lost 0 bases, the J end lost 6 bases, and 6 bases lay between the germline ends. The CDR3 runs to 12 residues. CDR1 and CDR2 (germline): SGHRS, YFSETQ. One entry per CDR3 protein, called by TCRdb with MiXCR from the 5' RACE reads. Of around 250,000 distinct CDR3 sequences in the sample, around 15% are singletons; the top ten hold around 20%. V is TRBV5-1 and J is TRBJ1-2; D is unresolved. The sequence was obtained from a man aged 18 to 30 who had mild COVID-19 (a few samples of this study predate the infection). Cell type and time point are not known. Sequenced sample: PBMCs or a T cell subset sorted from them (not recorded which). The chain's CDR3 is CASSLEEHGYTF. The CDR3 DNA reads as TGCGCCAGCAGCTTGGAAGAGCATGGCTACACCTTC.